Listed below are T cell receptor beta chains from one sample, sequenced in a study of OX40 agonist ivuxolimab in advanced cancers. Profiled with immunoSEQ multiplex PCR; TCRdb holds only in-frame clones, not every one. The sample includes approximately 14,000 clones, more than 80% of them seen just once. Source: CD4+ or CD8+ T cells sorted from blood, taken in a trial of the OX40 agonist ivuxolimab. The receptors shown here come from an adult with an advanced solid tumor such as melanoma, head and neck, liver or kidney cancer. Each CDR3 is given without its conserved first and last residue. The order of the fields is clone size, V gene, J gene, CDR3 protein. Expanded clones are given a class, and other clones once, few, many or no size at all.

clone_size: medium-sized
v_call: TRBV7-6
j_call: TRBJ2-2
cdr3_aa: ASSLSEGALGTGELF

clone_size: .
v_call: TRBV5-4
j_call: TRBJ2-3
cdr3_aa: ASSLTSTDTQY

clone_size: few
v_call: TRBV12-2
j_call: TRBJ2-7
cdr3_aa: ASSLAGLGYEQY

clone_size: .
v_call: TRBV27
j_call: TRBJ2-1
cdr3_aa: ASSLITGNFYNEQF

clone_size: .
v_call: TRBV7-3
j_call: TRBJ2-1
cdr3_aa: ASSLNGLAGGPLLAEQF

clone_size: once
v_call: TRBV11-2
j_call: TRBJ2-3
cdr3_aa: ASSTSADTQY

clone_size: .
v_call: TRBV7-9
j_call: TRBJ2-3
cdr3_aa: ASSSSPSGITDTQY

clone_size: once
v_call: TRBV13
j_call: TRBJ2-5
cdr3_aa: ASSMWTGRGETQY

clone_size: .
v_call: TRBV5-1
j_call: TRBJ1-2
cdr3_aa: ASAAMTGAPYGYT

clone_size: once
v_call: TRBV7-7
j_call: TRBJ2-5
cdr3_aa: ASSLEAGLETQY

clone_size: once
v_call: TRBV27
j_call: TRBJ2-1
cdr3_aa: ASSLYHLPDNEQF